This T cell receptor beta chain was sequenced in a study of T cell repertoires in cytomegalovirus infection. Study at large: An indication of both CMV infection and matching HLA type came from public TCR beta signatures. Findings of the study overall: The ex vivo response was dominated by HLA-C-restricted CMV-specific TCR beta clonotypes. Identification of carriers of CMV plus the relevant HLA was achieved through cumulative public TCR beta family frequency.

Each CDR3 protein gets one entry after TCRdb re-called the reads with MiXCR. Of fewer than 550,000 distinct CDR3 sequences listed, approximately 26% were seen once; the top ten hold less than 15%. Comments on this clonotype: Its specificity is not known.

Between the trimmed V and J ends, which lost 4 bases and 4 bases, there was a span of 13 bases. CDR3 length: 15 residues. The sample comprised PBMCs. The sequence was collected from a human donor in good health (CMV status not recorded). Some clones in this sample may be carry-over from other donors' samples. The chain recombines TRBV12-3 or TRBV12-4 with TRBJ1-4, with D hard to call. CDR3 bases: TGTGCCAGCAGTTCTCTGCGTCCCAATAATGAAAAACTGTTTTTT. The encoded protein is CASSSLRPNNEKLFF.